This TCR beta chain was sequenced for a study of blood T cell repertoires in COVID-19. Sequencing was performed with immunoSEQ multiplex PCR; in TCRdb, only in-frame clones are kept and a portion is missing. The sample lists 170,000 or so clones; 70% to 90% were seen once. Per germline, CDR1 LGHDT and CDR2 YNNKEL (reference sequence). The CDR3 is 17 residues long. The trim removed 0 bases at V and 4 bases at J, leaving 9 bases unmatched. V and J are TRBV3-1 (or the pseudogene TRBV3-2) and TRBJ2-1; TRBD1 matches 7 bases. This TCR derives from a woman in her 50s who had recovered from COVID-19. What was sequenced was PBMCs or T cells enriched from blood (not recorded which). CDR3 region: CASSQDLTGQLYNEQFF. The CDR3 DNA sequence: TGTGCCAGCAGCCAAGATTTGACGGGACAGCTATACAATGAGCAGTTCTTC.